This T cell receptor (beta chain) was recovered during a study of blood T cells in healthy people across ages. Whole-study results and caveats: The percentage of naive T cells correlated strongly with TCR beta diversity. Diversity of TCR beta per million T cells declined in a roughly linear way with age.

Together with a sample-barcoded 5' primer, a J-beta primer mix was included in a second PCR lasting roughly 7 to 11 cycles. Carrying 12 random nucleotides, a template-switch adaptor labeled each individual cDNA molecule. Per sample, CDR3-containing paired-end reads numbered at least 2.5 million. MiXCR was run by TCRdb on the 5' RACE reads, yielding one entry per CDR3 protein. The data hold over a million distinct CDR3 sequences, with 42% observed a single time. The germline V gene has CDR1 SGHAT and CDR2 FQNNGV. V lost 5 bases to trimming and J lost 4 bases, with 14 bases between them. This CDR3 is built from 14 residues. With respect to this clonotype: Antigen: not known.

This receptor was identified in a woman under 30 in good health. The chain carries TRBV11-2 and TRBJ2-5; no definite D call. Sequencing used blood. The DNA of the CDR3 is TGTGCCAGCAGCCGGATCAATTTATTAGAGACCCAGTACTTC. Translation gives CASSRINLLETQYF.